Listed below are T cell receptor beta chains from one sample, sequenced in a study of cytomegalovirus exposure and HLA in healthy donors. Here immunoSEQ multiplex PCR was the method, and the copy in TCRdb shows in-frame clones only, minus some. The table lists 150,000 to 200,000 clones, roughly 79% of them singletons. Input material: PBMCs. Receptors were obtained from a man aged 25-45 years in good health and CMV-seronegative. The CDR3 runs from the conserved cysteine through the conserved F or W. A D gene is named only where the DNA matches it firmly. Not every row has a clone size; where given, it reads once, few, many or a size class.

CDR3 protein	CDR3 DNA	V gene	J gene	D gene	CDR3 length	clone size
CASSPDRGLNQPQHF	TGTGCCAGCAGCCCGGACAGGGGGCTCAATCAGCCCCAGCATTTT	TRBV6-5	TRBJ1-5	TRBD1	15	NA
CASSTGTGNSNQPQHF	TGTGCCAGCAGCACGGGGACTGGTAATAGCAATCAGCCCCAGCATTTT	TRBV5-5	TRBJ1-5	NA	16	NA
CASSQARRGDQFF	TGTGCCAGCAGCCAAGCTCGGCGGGGAGACCAGTTCTTC	TRBV14	TRBJ2-1	NA	13	NA
CASSTGTGTYEQYF	TGCGCCAGCAGCACCGGGACAGGGACCTACGAGCAGTACTTC	TRBV4-1	TRBJ2-7	TRBD1	14	NA
CASSLDSGQGNSYEQYF	TGTGCCAGCAGCTTAGATAGTGGCCAGGGCAACTCCTACGAGCAGTACTTC	TRBV11-2	TRBJ2-7	NA	17	NA
CASSQAPAPSEQYF	TGTGCCAGCAGCCAAGCCCCCGCTCCCAGCGAGCAGTACTTC	TRBV14	TRBJ2-7	NA	14	NA
CASSLVAGGYQETQYF	TGTGCCAGCAGCTTGGTGGCGGGAGGGTATCAAGAGACCCAGTACTTC	TRBV5-6	TRBJ2-5	TRBD2	16	NA
CASSFSGREDTQYF	TGTGCCAGCAGTTTTAGCGGGCGGGAAGATACGCAGTATTTT	TRBV28	TRBJ2-3	TRBD2	14	few
CASLGTRGEQYF	TGTGCCAGCCTTGGAACAAGGGGCGAGCAGTACTTC	TRBV27	TRBJ2-7	NA	12	NA
CASSLTGGWGYEQYF	TGTGCCAGCAGCTTAACGGGCGGGTGGGGCTACGAGCAGTACTTC	TRBV7-3	TRBJ2-7	NA	15	NA
CAGRDSVPYEQYF	TGTGCCGGCAGGGACAGCGTTCCCTACGAGCAGTACTTC	TRBV6-5	TRBJ2-7	TRBD1	13	few
CASRPPAAAYEQYF	TGTGCCAGCAGACCCCCGGCGGCTGCCTACGAGCAGTACTTC	TRBV6-1	TRBJ2-7	NA	14	NA
CASSARLAGPADMQYF	TGTGCCAGCAGTGCTCGACTAGCTGGTCCAGCAGATATGCAGTATTTT	TRBV2	TRBJ2-3	TRBD2	16	NA
CASTSGTSGRAGETQYF	TGTGCCAGCACCTCGGGTACTAGCGGGAGGGCCGGGGAGACCCAGTACTTC	TRBV28	TRBJ2-5	TRBD2	17	NA
CASSGGLAGGFEQFF	TGTGCCAGCAGCGGCGGTCTAGCGGGGGGGTTTGAGCAGTTCTTC	TRBV5-6	TRBJ2-1	TRBD2	15	NA
CASSPTVRGPETQYF	TGTGCCAGCTCACCTACTGTACGGGGTCCTGAGACCCAGTACTTC	TRBV18	TRBJ2-5	NA	15	NA
CASSPPGVSTEAFF	TGTGCCAGCAGCCCCCCAGGGGTTTCCACTGAAGCTTTCTTT	TRBV9	TRBJ1-1	NA	14	NA
CAWSAGTGAGTDTQYF	TGTGCCTGGAGCGCCGGGACAGGGGCCGGCACAGATACGCAGTATTTT	TRBV30	TRBJ2-3	TRBD1	16	few
CASSPLTGLDNEQFF	TGTGCCAGCAGTCCATTGACAGGGTTAGACAATGAGCAGTTCTTC	TRBV6-5	TRBJ2-1	TRBD1	15	once
CASTMGTGAYNEQFF	TGTGCCAGTACCATGGGGACAGGCGCCTACAATGAGCAGTTCTTC	TRBV19	TRBJ2-1	TRBD1	15	NA
CASGTDRGLVTDTQYF	TGTGCCAGCGGGACGGACAGGGGGCTTGTTACAGATACGCAGTATTTT	TRBV9	TRBJ2-3	TRBD1	16	NA
CASSLFSPGLAGGPVTGELFF	TGTGCCAGCAGTTTATTTTCCCCCGGACTAGCGGGAGGGCCGGTCACCGGGGAGCTGTTTTTT	TRBV27	TRBJ2-2	TRBD2	21	once
CASRQGDGTEAFF	TGTGCCAGCAGACAGGGAGATGGGACTGAAGCTTTCTTT	TRBV6-5	TRBJ1-1	NA	13	NA
CASSGAGEQYF	TGTGCCAGCAGTGGGGCCGGCGAGCAGTACTTC	TRBV2	TRBJ2-7	NA	11	few
CASSLSDRDSRGTQYF	TGTGCCAGCAGTCTCTCGGACAGGGATTCGAGAGGTACGCAGTATTTT	TRBV9	TRBJ2-3	TRBD1	16	NA
CASSHKTSVNEQYF	TGTGCCAGCAGCCATAAGACTAGCGTGAACGAGCAGTACTTC	TRBV7-2	TRBJ2-7	TRBD2	14	NA
CASSRSLLATGQETQYF	TGCGCCAGCAGCCGCTCCCTACTAGCGACGGGCCAAGAGACCCAGTACTTC	TRBV5-1	TRBJ2-5	TRBD2	17	NA
CASSVGQRSYEQYF	TGTGCCAGCAGTGTAGGACAGAGATCCTACGAGCAGTACTTC	TRBV2	TRBJ2-7	NA	14	NA
CASSLDSGNRDGYTF	TGTGCCAGCAGCTTGGATTCGGGGAATCGAGATGGCTACACCTTC	TRBV5-4	TRBJ1-2	NA	15	NA
CAISGTVITEAFF	TGTGCCATCAGTGGGACAGTGATCACTGAAGCTTTCTTT	TRBV10-3	TRBJ1-1	NA	13	NA
CASSLSNAQETQYF	TGTGCCAGCAGCTTGTCTAACGCCCAAGAGACCCAGTACTTC	TRBV5-4	TRBJ2-5	NA	14	NA
CAWNPLTGNTIYF	TGTGCCTGGAACCCCTTGACAGGAAACACCATATATTTT	TRBV30	TRBJ1-3	NA	13	NA
CASSYRGGEQYF	TGTGCCAGCAGTTACCGGGGTGGAGAGCAGTACTTC	TRBV6-6	TRBJ2-7	NA	12	NA
CATSRVNRASGANVLTF	TGTGCCACCAGCAGGGTCAACAGGGCCTCTGGGGCCAACGTCCTGACTTTC	TRBV15	TRBJ2-6	NA	17	NA
CASSQFRDWGKKLFF	TGTGCCAGCAGTCAGTTCCGGGACTGGGGGAAAAAACTGTTTTTT	TRBV27	TRBJ1-4	NA	15	NA
CASSLFPTGSSYEQYF	TGTGCCAGCAGTTTATTTCCCACAGGGAGCTCCTACGAGCAGTACTTC	TRBV27	TRBJ2-7	NA	16	NA
CASSLRGGASEKLFF	TGTGCCAGCAGCTTGCGGGGCGGGGCTAGTGAAAAACTGTTTTTT	TRBV13	TRBJ1-4	NA	15	few
CAWSVLGGYYEQYF	TGTGCCTGGAGTGTTCTAGGCGGCTACTACGAGCAGTACTTC	TRBV30	TRBJ2-7	NA	14	NA
CASSGTSSDGTDTQYF	TGTGCCAGCAGTGGGACTTCTAGCGATGGCACAGATACGCAGTATTTT	TRBV2	TRBJ2-3	NA	16	NA
CAISNERGSSYEQYF	TGTGCCATCAGCAATGAGCGGGGGTCCTCCTACGAGCAGTACTTC	TRBV10-3	TRBJ2-7	TRBD2	15	NA
CASSFALGDGYTF	TGTGCCAGCAGCTTTGCCCTAGGCGATGGCTACACCTTC	TRBV11-2	TRBJ1-2	NA	13	NA
CASRLLGQGGHEQYF	TGTGCCAGCAGACTGCTGGGACAGGGAGGCCACGAGCAGTACTTC	TRBV28	TRBJ2-7	TRBD1	15	NA
CAIGGRDTGELFF	TGTGCCATCGGCGGGAGGGACACCGGGGAGCTGTTTTTT	TRBV10-3	TRBJ2-2	TRBD2	13	NA
CASSQARGRAFRDNEQFF	TGCGCCAGCAGCCAAGCTAGGGGGAGGGCCTTCCGGGACAATGAGCAGTTCTTC	TRBV4-3	TRBJ2-1	NA	18	NA
CASSPPGANYGYTF	TGTGCCAGCAGCCCCCCCGGGGCTAACTATGGCTACACCTTC	TRBV7-2	TRBJ1-2	NA	14	once
CASSSSWRGQDEQYF	TGTGCCAGCAGCTCCAGTTGGCGGGGGCAGGACGAGCAGTACTTC	TRBV7-2	TRBJ2-7	NA	15	NA
CASSQVTSGRLSEQYF	TGTGCCAGCAGCCAAGTCACTAGCGGGAGGCTAAGCGAGCAGTACTTC	TRBV4-2	TRBJ2-7	TRBD2	16	NA
CASSSRQDEQYF	TGTGCCAGCAGCTCCAGACAGGACGAGCAGTACTTC	TRBV28	TRBJ2-7	NA	12	NA
CASSQSGTSGSETQYF	TGCGCCAGCAGTCAATCTGGGACTAGCGGGAGTGAGACCCAGTACTTC	TRBV23-1	TRBJ2-5	TRBD2	16	once
CAWQDSYEQYF	TGTGCCTGGCAGGACTCCTACGAGCAGTACTTC	TRBV30	TRBJ2-7	NA	11	NA
CAWSDGTSPTYEQYF	TGTGCCTGGAGCGACGGGACAAGTCCAACCTACGAGCAGTACTTC	TRBV30	TRBJ2-7	NA	15	NA
CASSPPGEMNTEAFF	TGTGCCAGCAGCCCTCCGGGGGAGATGAACACTGAAGCTTTCTTT	TRBV11-2	TRBJ1-1	NA	15	NA
CASSLREDYEQFF	TGTGCCAGCAGTTTACGGGAGGACTATGAGCAGTTCTTC	TRBV27	TRBJ2-1	TRBD2	13	NA
CASGGQGWKEQYF	TGTGCCAGCGGTGGACAAGGTTGGAAGGAGCAGTACTTC	TRBV28	TRBJ2-7	NA	13	once
CSVTTTLTYEQYF	TGCAGCGTCACTACCACGTTAACCTACGAGCAGTACTTC	TRBV29-1	TRBJ2-7	NA	13	NA